This T cell receptor beta chain was sequenced in a study of Ad26.COV2.S vaccination and SARS-CoV-2 variants. Findings and limits, study-wide: Spike-specific CD8+ and CD4+ T cell responses reportedly showed substantial breadth after vaccination.

This CDR3 has 16 residues. Trimming removed 1 base from V and 7 bases from J, with 14 bases in between. Germline CDR1 reads SGHVS; CDR2 reads FNYEAQ. As concerns this clone: Its antigen is unidentified.

Treatment meaning: roughly 18 received Ad26.COV2.S at low or high dose, single or two shots; 5 received placebo; per-sample allocation not given. Sampling was done on day 63 after the first vaccine or placebo injection. Ad26 vector vaccine expressed Wuhan-strain SARS-CoV-2 spike. Assay used: immunoSEQ multiplex PCR; TCRdb lists only in-frame clones, some missing. This sample has hundreds of thousands of clones, with 80% to 90% found just once. The sequenced sample was peripheral blood, obtained in a trial of Ad26.COV2.S vaccine versus placebo. The chain carries TRBV7-6 and TRBJ1-6; D ambiguous. This sequence was found in a person aged 18-65 years who received the Ad26.COV2.S COVID-19 vaccine or a placebo. The CDR3 DNA follows: TGTGCCAGCAGCTTAGTGGTCGGCAGCTTGAATTCACCCCTCCACTTT. This codes for CASSLVVGSLNSPLHF.